This passage covers 3 T cell receptor beta chains from one sample sequenced in a study of cytomegalovirus exposure and HLA in healthy donors. With 60 Vbeta and 13 Jbeta primers, the PCR was carried out. Some clones are missing from TCRdb's copy, which holds only in-frame ones; the method was immunoSEQ multiplex PCR. The sample records over 30,000 clones, 86% being singletons. Material: PBMCs. The receptors shown here come from a woman aged 40 to 55 in good health and CMV-seropositive.

This chain connects TRBV30 to TRBJ2-1; TRBD1 might be the D (5 bases). V lost 2 bases, J lost 9 bases, and 14 bases lay in between. There are 13 residues in the CDR3. CDR1 is GTSNPN and CDR2 is SVGIG in the germline V gene (reference sequence). This CDR3 is CAWSPQGVGEQFF. CDR3 nucleotide sequence: TGTGCCTGGAGTCCCCAGGGCGTGGGTGAGCAGTTCTTC.

With respect to this clone: Compared with germline, one end of the junction differs, possibly owing to a read error. The V gene is TRBV7-2, the J gene TRBJ2-1; perhaps TRBD2 as D (7 bases). CDR1 and CDR2 (germline): SGHTA, FQGNSA. The CDR3 spans 16 residues. The CDR3 bases are TGTGCCAGCACCTTAGCTGCGGGGGCGGGATACAATGAGCAGTTCTTC. Translation gives CASTLAAGAGYNEQFF.

V usage is TRBV6-4 and J usage is TRBJ2-3; unclear D gene. This CDR3 comprises 15 residues. Trimming removed 3 bases from V and 0 bases from J, with 10 bases in between. Germline V CDR1 and CDR2: MRHNA, SNTAGT. This CDR3 reads CASSERALSTDTQYF. CDR3 sequence (DNA): TGTGCCAGCAGTGAGCGAGCCCTAAGCACAGATACGCAGTATTTT.